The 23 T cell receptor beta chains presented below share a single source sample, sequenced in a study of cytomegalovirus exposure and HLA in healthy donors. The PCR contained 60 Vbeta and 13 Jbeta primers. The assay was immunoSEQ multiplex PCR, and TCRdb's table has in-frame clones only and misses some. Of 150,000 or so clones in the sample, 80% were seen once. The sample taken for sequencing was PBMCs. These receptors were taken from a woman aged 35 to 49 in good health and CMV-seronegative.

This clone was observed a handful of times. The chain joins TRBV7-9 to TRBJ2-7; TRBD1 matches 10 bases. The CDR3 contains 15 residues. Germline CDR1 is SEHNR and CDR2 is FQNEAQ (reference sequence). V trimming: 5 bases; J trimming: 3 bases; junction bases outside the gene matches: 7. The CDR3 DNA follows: TGTGCCAGCAGCAGACTCCGGGACAGGGGCTACGAGCAGTACTTC. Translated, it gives CASSRLRDRGYEQYF.

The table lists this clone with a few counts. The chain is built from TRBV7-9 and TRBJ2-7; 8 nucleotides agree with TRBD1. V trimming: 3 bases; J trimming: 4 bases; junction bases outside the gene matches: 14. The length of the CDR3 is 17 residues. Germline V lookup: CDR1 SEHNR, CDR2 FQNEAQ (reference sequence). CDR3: CASSFSGRGQASYEQYF. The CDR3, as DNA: TGTGCCAGCAGCTTCTCGGGCCGGGGACAGGCTTCTTACGAGCAGTACTTC.

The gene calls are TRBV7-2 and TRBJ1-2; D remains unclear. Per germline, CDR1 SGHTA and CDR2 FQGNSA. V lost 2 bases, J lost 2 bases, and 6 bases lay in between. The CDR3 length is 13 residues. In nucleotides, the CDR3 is TGTGCCAGCAGCTTACCAATCAACTATGGCTACACCTTC. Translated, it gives CASSLPINYGYTF.

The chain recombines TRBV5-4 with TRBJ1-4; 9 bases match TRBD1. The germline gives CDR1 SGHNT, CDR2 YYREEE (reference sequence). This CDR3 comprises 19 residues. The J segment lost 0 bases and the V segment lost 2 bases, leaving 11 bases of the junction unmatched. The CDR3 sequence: CASSFGGTGLLATNEKLFF. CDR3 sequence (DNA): TGTGCCAGCAGCTTCGGTGGGACAGGGCTCCTAGCAACTAATGAAAAACTGTTTTTT.

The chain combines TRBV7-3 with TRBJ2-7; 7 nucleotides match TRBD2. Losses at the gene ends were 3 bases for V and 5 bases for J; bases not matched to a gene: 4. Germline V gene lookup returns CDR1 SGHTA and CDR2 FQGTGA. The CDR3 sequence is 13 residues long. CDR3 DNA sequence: TGTGCCAGCAGCTTGGGAGGGTTCAACGAGCAGTACTTC. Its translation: CASSLGGFNEQYF.

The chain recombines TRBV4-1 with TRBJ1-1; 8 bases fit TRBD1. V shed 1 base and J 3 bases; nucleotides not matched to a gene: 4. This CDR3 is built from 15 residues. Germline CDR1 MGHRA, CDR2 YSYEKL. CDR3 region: CASSQAQGAYTEAFF. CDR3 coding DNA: TGCGCCAGCAGCCAAGCGCAGGGGGCCTACACTGAAGCTTTCTTT.

In DNA form, the CDR3 reads TGTGCCAGCAGCGATACAGGGGTCTCTGAAGCTTTCTTT. Protein sequence: CASSDTGVSEAFF. The chain has TRBV7-3 and TRBJ1-1, with TRBD1 matching 7 bases. CDR1 is SGHTA and CDR2 is FQGTGA in the germline V gene. The CDR3 is 13 amino acids. The ends lost 5 bases at V and 6 bases at J; junction bases unmatched: 6.

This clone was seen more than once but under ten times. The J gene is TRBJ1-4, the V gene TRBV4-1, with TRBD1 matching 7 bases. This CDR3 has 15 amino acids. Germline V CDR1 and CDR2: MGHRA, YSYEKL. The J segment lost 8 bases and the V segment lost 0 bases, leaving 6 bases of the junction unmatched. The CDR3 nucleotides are TGCGCCAGCAGCCAAGAAAGGGGGCGCTGGGAAAAACTGTTTTTT. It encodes CASSQERGRWEKLFF.

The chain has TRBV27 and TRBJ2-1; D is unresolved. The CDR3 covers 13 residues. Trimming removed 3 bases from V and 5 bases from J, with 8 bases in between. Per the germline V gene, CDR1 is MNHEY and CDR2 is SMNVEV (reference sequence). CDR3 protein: CASSFTADNEQFF. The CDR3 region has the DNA TGTGCCAGCAGTTTTACAGCCGACAATGAGCAGTTCTTC.

CDR3 sequence: CASSLGLAGVLYEQYF. The CDR3, as DNA: TGTGCCAGCTCACTGGGACTAGCGGGAGTCCTCTACGAGCAGTACTTC. The rearrangement joins TRBV18 to TRBJ2-7; 14 nucleotides line up with TRBD2. J lost 3 bases, V lost 4 bases, and 5 bases had no gene match. Per germline, CDR1 KGHSH and CDR2 LQKENI. The CDR3 is 16 residues long.

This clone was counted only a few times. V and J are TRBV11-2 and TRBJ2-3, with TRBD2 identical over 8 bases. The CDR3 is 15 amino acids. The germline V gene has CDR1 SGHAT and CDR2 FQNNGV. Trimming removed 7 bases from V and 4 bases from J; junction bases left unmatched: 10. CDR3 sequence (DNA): TGTGCCAGCACCACAAGCGGGAGTCTCCCAGATACGCAGTATTTT. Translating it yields CASTTSGSLPDTQYF. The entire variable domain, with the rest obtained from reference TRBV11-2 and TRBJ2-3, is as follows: EAGVAQSPRYKIIEKRQSVAFWCNPISGHATLYWYQQILGQGPKLLIQFQNNGVVDDSQLPKDRFSAERLKGVDSTLKIQPAKLEDSAVYLCASTTSGSLPDTQYFGPGTRLTVL.

The CDR3 bases are TGCGCCAGCAGCCCCCGCCGGGGGGACAATTCACCCCTCCACTTT. It codes for CASSPRRGDNSPLHF. The V call is TRBV5-1, the J call TRBJ1-6, with D possibly matching TRBD1 (5 bases). V was pared by 4 bases and J by 7 bases, with 15 bases between. The germline CDR1 and CDR2 sequences are SGHRS and YFSETQ. The CDR3 consists of 15 residues.

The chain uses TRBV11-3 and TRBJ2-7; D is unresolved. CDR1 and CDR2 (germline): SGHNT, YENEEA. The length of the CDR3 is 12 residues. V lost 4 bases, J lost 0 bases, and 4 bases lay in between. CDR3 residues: CASSSGSYEQYF. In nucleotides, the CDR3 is TGTGCCAGCAGCTCGGGCTCCTACGAGCAGTACTTC.

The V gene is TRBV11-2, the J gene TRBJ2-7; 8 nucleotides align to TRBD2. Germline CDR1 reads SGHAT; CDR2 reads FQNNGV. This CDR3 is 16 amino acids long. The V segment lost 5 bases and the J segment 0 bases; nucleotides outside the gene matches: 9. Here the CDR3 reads CASSTSGRSFSYEQYF. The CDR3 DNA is TGTGCCAGCAGCACCAGCGGGAGATCGTTCTCCTACGAGCAGTACTTC.

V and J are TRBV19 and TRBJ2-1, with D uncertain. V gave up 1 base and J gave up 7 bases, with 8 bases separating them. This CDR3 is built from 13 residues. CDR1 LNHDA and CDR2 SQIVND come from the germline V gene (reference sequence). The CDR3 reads CASSIGPFNEQFF. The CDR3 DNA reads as TGTGCCAGTAGTATAGGGCCCTTTAATGAGCAGTTCTTC.

The CDR3 sequence: CASSLEAGVATDTQYF. In DNA form, the CDR3 reads TGTGCCAGCAGCTTAGAGGCGGGGGTTGCCACAGATACGCAGTATTTT. This sequence joins TRBV7-2 and TRBJ2-3, with 7 bases identical to TRBD2. Germline trimming cut 1 base from V and 2 bases from J; bases unmatched to any gene: 6. Per the germline V gene, CDR1 is SGHTA and CDR2 is FQGNSA. The length of the CDR3 is 16 residues.

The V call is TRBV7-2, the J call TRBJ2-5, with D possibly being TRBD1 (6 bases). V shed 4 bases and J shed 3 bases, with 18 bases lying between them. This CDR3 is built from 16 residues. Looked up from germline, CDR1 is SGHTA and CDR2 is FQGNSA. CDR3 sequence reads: CASSYTSTGSKETQYF. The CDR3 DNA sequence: TGTGCCAGCAGCTACACCTCGACAGGATCTAAAGAGACCCAGTACTTC.

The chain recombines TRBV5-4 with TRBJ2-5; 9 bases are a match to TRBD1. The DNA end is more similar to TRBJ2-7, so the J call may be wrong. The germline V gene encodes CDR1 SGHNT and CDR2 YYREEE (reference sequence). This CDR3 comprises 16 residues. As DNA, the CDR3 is TGTGCCAGCAGCCCCGTCCCAGGGGACAGGGACTACGAGCAGTACTTC. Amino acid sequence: CASSPVPGDRDYEQYF.

This CDR3 is CSVDGTGTGELFF. The CDR3 DNA sequence: TGCAGCGTTGATGGGACAGGGACCGGGGAGCTGTTTTTT. The chain is built from TRBV29-1 and TRBJ2-2; TRBD1 aligns across 9 bases. This CDR3 is 13 amino acids long. The V and J ends lost 3 bases and 5 bases, in that order; junction bases with no gene match: 1. Germline-derived CDR1 and CDR2 are SQVTM and ANQGSEA.

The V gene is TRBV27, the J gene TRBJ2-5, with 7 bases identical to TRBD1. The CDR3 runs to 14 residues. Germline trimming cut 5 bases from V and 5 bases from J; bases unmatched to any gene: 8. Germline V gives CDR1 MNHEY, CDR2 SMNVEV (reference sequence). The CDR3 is CASSPRGWVETQYF. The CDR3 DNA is TGTGCCAGCAGTCCCAGGGGGTGGGTGGAGACCCAGTACTTC.

CDR3 region: CSVRGDRTGGYEQYF. Here the CDR3 DNA reads TGCAGCGTGAGGGGAGACCGCACGGGGGGATACGAGCAGTACTTC. The rearrangement joins TRBV29-1 to TRBJ2-7; 7 bases agree with TRBD2. Trimming removed 6 bases from V and 4 bases from J; junction bases left unmatched: 15. This CDR3 has 15 amino acids. Germline assignment: CDR1 SQVTM and CDR2 ANQGSEA.

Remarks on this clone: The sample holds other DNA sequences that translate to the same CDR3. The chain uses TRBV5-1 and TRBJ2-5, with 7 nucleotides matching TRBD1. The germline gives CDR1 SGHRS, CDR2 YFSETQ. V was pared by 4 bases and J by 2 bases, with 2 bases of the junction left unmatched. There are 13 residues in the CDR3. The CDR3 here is CASSLGQQETQYF. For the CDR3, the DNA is TGCGCCAGCAGCCTGGGACAGCAAGAGACCCAGTACTTC.

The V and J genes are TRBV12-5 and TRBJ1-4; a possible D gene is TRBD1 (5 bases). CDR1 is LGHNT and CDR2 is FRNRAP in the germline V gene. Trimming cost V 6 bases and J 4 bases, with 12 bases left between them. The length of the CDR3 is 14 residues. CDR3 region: CASGLGTVNEKLFF. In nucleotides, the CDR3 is TGTGCTAGTGGGCTCGGGACTGTTAATGAAAAACTGTTTTTT.